This record looks at one T cell receptor beta chain sequence and its context. What it recognizes is unknown. These data are taken from a study of T cell responses to AZD1222 COVID-19 vaccine. Method: immunoSEQ multiplex PCR; TCRdb's copy keeps in-frame clones and lacks some. The data show approximately 130,000 clones, approximately 93% seen once. The study's findings and limits: Spike-wide coverage was observed for vaccine-associated CD4 TCRs, with dominant responses at 160-218 and 743-854.

This specimen consisted of peripheral blood, obtained on day 0 of AZD1222 vaccination. The TCR originated in an adult in good health.

CDR3 DNA: TGTGCCAGCTCACGGGGACAGGGAAGGTCCGAGCAGTACTTC. Translating gives CASSRGQGRSEQYF. This chain connects TRBV18 to TRBJ2-7; 9 nucleotides agree with TRBD1. The V and J ends lost 4 bases and 6 bases, in that order; junction bases with no gene match: 7. This CDR3 spans 14 amino acids. The germline CDR1 and CDR2 sequences are KGHSH and LQKENI.